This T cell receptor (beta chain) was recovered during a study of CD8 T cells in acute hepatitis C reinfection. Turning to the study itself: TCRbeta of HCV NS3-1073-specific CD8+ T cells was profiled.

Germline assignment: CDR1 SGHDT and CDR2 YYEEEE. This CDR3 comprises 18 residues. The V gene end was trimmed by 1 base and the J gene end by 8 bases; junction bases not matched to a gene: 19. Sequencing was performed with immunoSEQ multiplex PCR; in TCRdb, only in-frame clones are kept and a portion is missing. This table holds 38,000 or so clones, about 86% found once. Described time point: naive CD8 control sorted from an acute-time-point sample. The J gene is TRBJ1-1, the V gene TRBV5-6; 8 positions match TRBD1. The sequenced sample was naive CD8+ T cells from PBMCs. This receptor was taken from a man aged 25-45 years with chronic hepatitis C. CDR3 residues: CASSLMWQGASSRLEAFF. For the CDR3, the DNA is TGTGCCAGCAGCTTGATGTGGCAGGGGGCTTCCTCAAGACTAGAAGCTTTCTTT.